This is a list of T cell receptor beta chains from one sample in a study of blood T cell repertoires in COVID-19. Generated by immunoSEQ multiplex PCR, the TCRdb table keeps only in-frame clones and is missing some. The sample carries about 480,000 clones, 89% recorded once. Sequenced input: peripheral blood. All receptors come from a man younger than 30 with COVID-19, enrolled during active disease. Each CDR3 is given with its conserved first and last residue. D genes are given only for firm matches. Clone size is stated in some rows and not others, as once, few, many or a class when expanded.

V	D	size	J	CDR3	DNA
TRBV12-3/TRBV12-4	TRBD1	-	TRBJ2-1	CASSDRGNEQFF	TGTGCCAGCAGCGACAGGGGAAATGAGCAGTTCTTC
TRBV27	-	-	TRBJ2-3	CASSPGLQVGTDTQYF	TGTGCCAGCAGTCCCGGCCTTCAGGTGGGCACAGATACGCAGTATTTT
TRBV10-2	-	-	TRBJ2-1	CASSEPGDEQFF	TGCGCCAGCAGTGAGCCAGGGGATGAGCAGTTCTTC
TRBV5-5	-	once	TRBJ1-2	CASSLAGGGGYGYTF	TGTGCCAGCAGCTTGGCCGGCGGGGGTGGCTATGGCTACACCTTC
TRBV5-4	TRBD1	-	TRBJ1-2	CASSEGTVQGYGYTF	TGTGCCAGCAGCGAGGGGACAGTCCAAGGCTATGGCTACACCTTC
TRBV19	-	many	TRBJ1-1	CASSRNRDEAFF	TGTGCCAGTTCCAGGAACAGGGATGAAGCTTTCTTT
TRBV10-1	TRBD2	-	TRBJ2-1	CASSGGFSGSAYNEQFF	TGCGCCAGCAGTGGGGGGTTTAGCGGGAGCGCCTACAATGAGCAGTTCTTC
TRBV29-1	-	few	TRBJ1-3	CSALRVPGNTIYF	TGCAGCGCTCTCCGCGTTCCGGGAAACACCATATATTTT
TRBV27	-	-	TRBJ2-7	CASSLNAGHSYEQYF	TGTGCCAGCAGTTTAAACGCAGGACACTCCTACGAGCAGTACTTC
TRBV3-1/TRBV3-2	TRBD1	-	TRBJ1-1	CATQGASEAFF	TGTGCCACCCAGGGGGCTTCTGAAGCTTTCTTT